The clone carrying this TCR beta chain showed up many times. Using immunoSEQ multiplex PCR, the repertoire was profiled, and TCRdb retains in-frame clones only, with some absent. The repertoire holds about 97,000 clones, with approximately 75% as singletons. This specimen comes from a study of radiotherapy plus CTLA-4 blockade in lung cancer. Germline assignment: CDR1 SEHNR and CDR2 FQNEAQ (reference sequence). The CDR3 totals 15 residues. V lost 5 bases, J lost 8 bases, and 9 bases stayed unmatched. Sequenced here: peripheral blood, sampled from a patient treated with radiotherapy plus ipilimumab. The TCR originated in a human donor with non-small cell lung cancer who had a partial response to radiotherapy plus ipilimumab. Some clones in this sample may be carry-over from other donors' samples. The chain recombines TRBV7-9 with TRBJ1-4, with 9 bases lining up with TRBD1. CDR3 loop: CASSPRDRAGEKLFF. In DNA form, the CDR3 reads TGTGCCAGCAGCCCCCGGGACAGGGCCGGCGAAAAACTGTTTTTT.